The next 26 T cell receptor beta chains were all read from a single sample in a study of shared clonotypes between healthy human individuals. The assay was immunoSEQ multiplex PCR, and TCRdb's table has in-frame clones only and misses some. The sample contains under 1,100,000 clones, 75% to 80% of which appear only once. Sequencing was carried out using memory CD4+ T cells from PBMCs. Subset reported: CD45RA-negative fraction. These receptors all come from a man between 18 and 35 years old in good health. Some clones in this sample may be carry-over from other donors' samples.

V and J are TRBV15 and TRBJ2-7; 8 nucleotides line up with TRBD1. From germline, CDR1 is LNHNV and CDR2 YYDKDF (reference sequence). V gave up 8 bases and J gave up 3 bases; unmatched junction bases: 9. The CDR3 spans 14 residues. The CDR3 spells CATSIGTGYYEQYF. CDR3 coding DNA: TGTGCCACCTCGATAGGGACAGGATACTACGAGCAGTACTTC.

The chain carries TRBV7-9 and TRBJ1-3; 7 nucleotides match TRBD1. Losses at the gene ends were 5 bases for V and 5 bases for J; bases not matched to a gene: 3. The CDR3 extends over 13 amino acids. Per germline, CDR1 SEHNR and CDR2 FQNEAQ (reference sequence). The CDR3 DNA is TGTGCCAGCAGCCGGACAGGCAGAAACACCATATATTTT. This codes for CASSRTGRNTIYF. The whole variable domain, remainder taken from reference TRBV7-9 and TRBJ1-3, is DTGVSQNPRHKITKRGQNVTFRCDPISEHNRLYWYRQTLGQGPEFLTYFQNEAQLEKSRLLSDRFSAERPKGSFSTLEIQRTEQGDSAMYLCASSRTGRNTIYFGEGSWLTVV.

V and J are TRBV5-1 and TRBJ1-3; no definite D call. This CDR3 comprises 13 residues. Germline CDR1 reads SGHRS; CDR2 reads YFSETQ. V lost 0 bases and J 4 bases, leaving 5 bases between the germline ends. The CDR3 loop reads CASSLGRGNTIYF. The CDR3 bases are TGCGCCAGCAGCTTGGGAAGGGGAAACACCATATATTTT.

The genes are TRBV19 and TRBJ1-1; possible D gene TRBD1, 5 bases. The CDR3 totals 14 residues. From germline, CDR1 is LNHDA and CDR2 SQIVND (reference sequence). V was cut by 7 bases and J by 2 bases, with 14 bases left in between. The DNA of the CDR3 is TGTGCCAGTACTCTACGACAGCTAAACACTGAAGCTTTCTTT. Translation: CASTLRQLNTEAFF.

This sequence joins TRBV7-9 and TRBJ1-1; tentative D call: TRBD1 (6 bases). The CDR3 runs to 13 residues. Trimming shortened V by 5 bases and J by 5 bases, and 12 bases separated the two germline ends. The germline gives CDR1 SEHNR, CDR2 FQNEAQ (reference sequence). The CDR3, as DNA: TGTGCCAGCAGCCACAGGGTGGAGACTGAAGCTTTCTTT. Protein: CASSHRVETEAFF. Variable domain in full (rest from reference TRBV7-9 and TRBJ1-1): DTGVSQNPRHKITKRGQNVTFRCDPISEHNRLYWYRQTLGQGPEFLTYFQNEAQLEKSRLLSDRFSAERPKGSFSTLEIQRTEQGDSAMYLCASSHRVETEAFFGQGTRLTVV.

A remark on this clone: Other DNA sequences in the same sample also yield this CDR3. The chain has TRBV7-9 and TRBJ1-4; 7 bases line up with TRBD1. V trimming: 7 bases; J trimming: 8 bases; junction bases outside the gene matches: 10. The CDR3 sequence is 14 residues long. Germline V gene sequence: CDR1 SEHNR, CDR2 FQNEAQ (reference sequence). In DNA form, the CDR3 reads TGTGCCAGCACCCTGACAGGGTTTGGAGAAAAACTGTTTTTT. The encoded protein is CASTLTGFGEKLFF.

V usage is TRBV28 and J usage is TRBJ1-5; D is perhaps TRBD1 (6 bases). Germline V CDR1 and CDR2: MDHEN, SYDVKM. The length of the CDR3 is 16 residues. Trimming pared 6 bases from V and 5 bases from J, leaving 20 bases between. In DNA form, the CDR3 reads TGTGCCAGCAGAACATACAGGGCCGGAATGGATCAGCCCCAGCATTTT. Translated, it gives CASRTYRAGMDQPQHF.

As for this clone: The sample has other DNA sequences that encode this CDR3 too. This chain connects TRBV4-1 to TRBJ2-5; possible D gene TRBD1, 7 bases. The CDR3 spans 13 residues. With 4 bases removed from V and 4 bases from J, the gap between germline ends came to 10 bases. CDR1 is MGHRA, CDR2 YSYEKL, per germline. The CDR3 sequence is CASSPQGGETQYF. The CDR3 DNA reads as TGCGCCAGCAGCCCCCAGGGGGGAGAGACCCAGTACTTC.

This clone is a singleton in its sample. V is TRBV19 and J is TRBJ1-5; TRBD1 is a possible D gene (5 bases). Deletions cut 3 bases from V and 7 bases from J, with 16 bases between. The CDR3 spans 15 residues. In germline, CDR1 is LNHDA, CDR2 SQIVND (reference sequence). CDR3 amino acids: CASSMKGVGGQPQHF. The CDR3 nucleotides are TGTGCCAGTAGTATGAAAGGGGTTGGAGGGCAGCCCCAGCATTTT.

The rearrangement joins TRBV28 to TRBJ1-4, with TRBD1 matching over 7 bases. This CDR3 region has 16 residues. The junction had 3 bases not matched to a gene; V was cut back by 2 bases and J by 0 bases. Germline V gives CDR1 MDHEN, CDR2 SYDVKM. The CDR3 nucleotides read TGTGCCAGCAGTTTAGACAGGGCTGCAACTAATGAAAAACTGTTTTTT. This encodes CASSLDRAATNEKLFF.

CDR3 loop: CASSLGQYYGYTF. As DNA, the CDR3 is TGTGCCAGCAGCTTGGGTCAGTACTATGGCTACACCTTC. The chain employs TRBV5-4 and TRBJ1-2; D is undetermined. Trimming stripped 0 bases from V and 3 bases from J, with 6 bases between. The CDR3 totals 13 residues. Germline CDR1 and CDR2: SGHNT and YYREEE (reference sequence).

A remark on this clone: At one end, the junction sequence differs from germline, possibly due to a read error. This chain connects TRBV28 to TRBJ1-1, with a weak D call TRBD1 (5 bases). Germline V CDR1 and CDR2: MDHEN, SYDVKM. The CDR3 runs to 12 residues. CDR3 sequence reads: CASSSETGTVIF. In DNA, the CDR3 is TGTGCCAGCAGTTCCGAAACCGGGACTGTAATATTT.

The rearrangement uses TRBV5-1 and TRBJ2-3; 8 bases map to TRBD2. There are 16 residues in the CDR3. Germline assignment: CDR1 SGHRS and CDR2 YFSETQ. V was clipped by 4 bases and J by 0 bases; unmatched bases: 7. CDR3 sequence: CASSPGGGFSTDTQYF. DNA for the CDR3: TGCGCCAGCAGCCCCGGGGGGGGTTTCAGCACAGATACGCAGTATTTT.

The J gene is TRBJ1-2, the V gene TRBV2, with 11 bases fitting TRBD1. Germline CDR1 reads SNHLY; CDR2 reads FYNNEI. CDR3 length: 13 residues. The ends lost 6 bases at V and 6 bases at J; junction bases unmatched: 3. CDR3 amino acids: CASSGQGADGYTF. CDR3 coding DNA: TGTGCCAGCAGCGGACAGGGGGCCGATGGCTACACCTTC. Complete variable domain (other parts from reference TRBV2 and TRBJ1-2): EPEVTQTPSHQVTQMGQEVILRCVPISNHLYFYWYRQILGQKVEFLVSFYNNEISEKSEIFDDQFSVERPDGSNFTLKIRSTKLEDSAMYFCASSGQGADGYTFGSGTRLTVV.

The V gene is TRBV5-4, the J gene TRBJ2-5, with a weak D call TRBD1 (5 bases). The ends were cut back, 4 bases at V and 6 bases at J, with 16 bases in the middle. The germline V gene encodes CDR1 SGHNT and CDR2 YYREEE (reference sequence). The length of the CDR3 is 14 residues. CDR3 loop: CASSPTPDSQTQYF. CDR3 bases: TGTGCCAGCAGCCCGACCCCCGACAGCCAGACCCAGTACTTC.

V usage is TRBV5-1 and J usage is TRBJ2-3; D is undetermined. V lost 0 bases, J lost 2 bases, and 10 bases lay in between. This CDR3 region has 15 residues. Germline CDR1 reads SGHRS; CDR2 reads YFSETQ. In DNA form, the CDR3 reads TGCGCCAGCAGCTTGGGTCAACAGATCACAGATACGCAGTATTTT. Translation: CASSLGQQITDTQYF.

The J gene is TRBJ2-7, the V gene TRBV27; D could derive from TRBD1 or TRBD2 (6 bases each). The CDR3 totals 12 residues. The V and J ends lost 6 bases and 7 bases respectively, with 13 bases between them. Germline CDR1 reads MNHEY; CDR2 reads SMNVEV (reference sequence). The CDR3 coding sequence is TGTGCCAGCAGCTTTACAGGGAGGGAGCAGTACTTC. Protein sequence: CASSFTGREQYF.

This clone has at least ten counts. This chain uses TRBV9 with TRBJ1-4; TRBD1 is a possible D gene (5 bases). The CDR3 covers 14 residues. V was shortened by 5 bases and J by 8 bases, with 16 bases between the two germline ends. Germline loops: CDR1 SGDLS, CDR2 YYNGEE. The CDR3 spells CASSLNSGGEKLFF. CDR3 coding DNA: TGTGCCAGCAGTCTCAACTCGGGGGGAGAAAAACTGTTTTTT.

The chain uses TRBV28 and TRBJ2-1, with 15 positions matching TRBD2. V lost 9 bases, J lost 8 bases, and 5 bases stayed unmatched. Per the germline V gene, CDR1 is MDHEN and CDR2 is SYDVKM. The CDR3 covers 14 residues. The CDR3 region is CASGTSGRTYEQFF. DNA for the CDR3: TGTGCCAGTGGGACTAGCGGGAGGACCTATGAGCAGTTCTTC.

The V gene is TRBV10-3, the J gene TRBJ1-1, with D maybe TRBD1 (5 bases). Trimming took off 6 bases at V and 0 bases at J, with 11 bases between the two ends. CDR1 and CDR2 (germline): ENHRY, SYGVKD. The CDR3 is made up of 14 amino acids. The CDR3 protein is CAIRKTDMNTEAFF. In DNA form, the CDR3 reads TGTGCCATCAGGAAGACAGATATGAACACTGAAGCTTTCTTT.

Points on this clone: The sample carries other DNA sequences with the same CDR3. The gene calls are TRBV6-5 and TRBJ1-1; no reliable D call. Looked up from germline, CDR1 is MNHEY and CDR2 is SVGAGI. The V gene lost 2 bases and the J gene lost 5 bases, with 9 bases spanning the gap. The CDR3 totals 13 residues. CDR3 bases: TGTGCCAGCAGTTACGTCACGGGGACTGAAGCTTTCTTT. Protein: CASSYVTGTEAFF.

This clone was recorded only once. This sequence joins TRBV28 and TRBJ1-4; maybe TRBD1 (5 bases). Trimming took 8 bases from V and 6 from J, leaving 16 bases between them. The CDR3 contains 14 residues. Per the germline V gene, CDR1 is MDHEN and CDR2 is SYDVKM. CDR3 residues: CASGQGPLHEKLFF. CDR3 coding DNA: TGTGCCAGCGGCCAGGGACCTTTGCATGAAAAACTGTTTTTT.

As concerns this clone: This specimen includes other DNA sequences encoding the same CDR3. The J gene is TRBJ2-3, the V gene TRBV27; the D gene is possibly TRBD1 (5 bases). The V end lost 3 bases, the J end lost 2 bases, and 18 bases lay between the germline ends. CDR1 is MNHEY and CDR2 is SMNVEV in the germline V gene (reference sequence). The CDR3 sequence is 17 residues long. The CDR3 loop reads CASSFVADTQTTDTQYF. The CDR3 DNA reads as TGTGCCAGCAGTTTCGTTGCGGACACTCAAACCACAGATACGCAGTATTTT.

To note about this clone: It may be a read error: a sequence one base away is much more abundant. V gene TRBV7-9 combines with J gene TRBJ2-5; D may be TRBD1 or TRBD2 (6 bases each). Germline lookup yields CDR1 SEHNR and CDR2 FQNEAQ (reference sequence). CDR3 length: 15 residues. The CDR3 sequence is CASSLARGVGEAQYF. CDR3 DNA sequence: TGTGCCAGCAGCTTAGCGAGGGGGGTCGGAGAGGCCCAGTACTTC.

In DNA form, the CDR3 reads TGCGCCAGCAGCTTGCAGGGCTCTGTGGCCTACGAGCAGTACTTC. Translated, it gives CASSLQGSVAYEQYF. The chain employs TRBV5-1 and TRBJ2-7; tentatively, D is TRBD1 (5 bases). Trimming shortened V by 1 base and J by 2 bases, and 13 bases separated the two germline ends. CDR1 SGHRS and CDR2 YFSETQ come from the germline V gene. The CDR3 is made up of 15 amino acids. The whole variable domain, remainder taken from reference TRBV5-1 and TRBJ2-7, is KAGVTQTPRYLIKTRGQQVTLSCSPISGHRSVSWYQQTPGQGLQFLFEYFSETQRNKGNFPGRFSGRQFSNSRSEMNVSTLELGDSALYLCASSLQGSVAYEQYFGPGTRLTVT.

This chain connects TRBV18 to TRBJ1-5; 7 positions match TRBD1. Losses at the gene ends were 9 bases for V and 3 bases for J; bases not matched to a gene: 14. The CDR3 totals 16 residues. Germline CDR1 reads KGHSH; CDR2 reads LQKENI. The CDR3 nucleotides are TGTGCCAGTTCTCCCCTAGGGGGACAGCTCAATCAGCCCCAGCATTTT. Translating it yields CASSPLGGQLNQPQHF.